This T cell receptor (beta chain) was documented in a study of CD8+ T cells in alopecia areata. Reverse transcribed after extraction, RNA yielded cDNA as the sequencing template. Generated by immunoSEQ multiplex PCR, the TCRdb table keeps only in-frame clones and is missing some. The sample lists about 250,000 clones, over 45% occurring once. The sample's treatment: oral pan-JAK inhibitor, 5-10 mg twice daily. Obtained from alopecia areata patients were lesional scalp punch biopsies along with peripheral blood. The sample was CD4+ T cells sorted from blood, taken at roughly week 52, from a patient treated with tofacitinib. The receptor's source is a human donor with alopecia areata.

In DNA form, the CDR3 reads TGTGCCAGCAGTTACGTACACGGCACAGATACGCAGTATTTT. It codes for CASSYVHGTDTQYF. The J gene is TRBJ2-3, the V gene TRBV7-3; D uncertain. This CDR3 spans 14 amino acids. Germline CDR1 and CDR2: SGHTA and FQGTGA. V lost 6 bases to trimming and J lost 1 base, with 11 bases between them.